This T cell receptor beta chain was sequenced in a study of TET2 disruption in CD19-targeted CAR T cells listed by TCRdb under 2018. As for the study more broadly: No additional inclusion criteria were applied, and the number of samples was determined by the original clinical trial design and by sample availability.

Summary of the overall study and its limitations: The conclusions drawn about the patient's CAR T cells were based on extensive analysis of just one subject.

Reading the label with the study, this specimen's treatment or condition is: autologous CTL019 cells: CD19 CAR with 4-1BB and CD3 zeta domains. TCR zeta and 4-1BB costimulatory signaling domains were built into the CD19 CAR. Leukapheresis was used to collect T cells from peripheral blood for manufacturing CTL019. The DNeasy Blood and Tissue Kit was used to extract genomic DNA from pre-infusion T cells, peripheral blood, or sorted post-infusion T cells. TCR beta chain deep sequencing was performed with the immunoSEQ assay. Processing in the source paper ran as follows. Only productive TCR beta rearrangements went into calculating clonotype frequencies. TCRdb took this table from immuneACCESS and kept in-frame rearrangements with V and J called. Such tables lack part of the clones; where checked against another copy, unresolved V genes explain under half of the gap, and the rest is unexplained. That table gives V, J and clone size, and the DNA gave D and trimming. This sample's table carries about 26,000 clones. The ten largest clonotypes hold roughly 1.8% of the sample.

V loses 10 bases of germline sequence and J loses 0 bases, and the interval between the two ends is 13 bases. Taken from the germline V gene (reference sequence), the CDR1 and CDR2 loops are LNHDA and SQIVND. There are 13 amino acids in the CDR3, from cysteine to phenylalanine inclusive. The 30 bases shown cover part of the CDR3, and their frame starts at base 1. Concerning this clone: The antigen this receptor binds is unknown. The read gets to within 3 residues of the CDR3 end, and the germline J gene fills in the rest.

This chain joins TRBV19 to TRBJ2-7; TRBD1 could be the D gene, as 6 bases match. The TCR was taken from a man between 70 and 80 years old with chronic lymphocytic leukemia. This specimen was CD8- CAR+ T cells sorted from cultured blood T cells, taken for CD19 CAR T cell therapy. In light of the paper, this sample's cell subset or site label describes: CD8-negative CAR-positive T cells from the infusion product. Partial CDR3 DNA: TGTGCCACTATGGACAGCTTCTCCTACGAG. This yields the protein CATMDSFSYE. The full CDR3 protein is CATMDSFSYEQYF.